These T cell receptor beta chains were read from a single sample in a study of T cells in localized non-small cell lung cancer. Using immunoSEQ multiplex PCR, the repertoire was profiled, and TCRdb retains in-frame clones only, with some absent. The repertoire holds 7,900 or so clones, with roughly three fifths as singletons. The sequences come from lymph node tissue, collected before any cancer treatment. Receptors originate from a male donor at least 60 years old with stage I squamous cell lung carcinoma. Each CDR3 is given with its conserved first and last residue. Fields, in order: clone size, V gene, D gene, J gene, CDR3 protein, CDR3 DNA. The D gene is left open where the match is weak. The size field is filled for only some rows; it gives once, few, many or a size class.

>.|TRBV30|TRBD1|TRBJ2-7
CAWSGQGTLYEQYF
TGTGCCTGGAGTGGACAGGGTACACTCTACGAGCAGTACTTC
>.|TRBV28|TRBD1|TRBJ1-4
CASLSTGGHEKLFF
TGTGCCAGCCTATCCACAGGGGGCCACGAAAAACTGTTTTTT
>.|TRBV4-1|.|TRBJ2-5
CASSPPGQETQYF
TGCGCCAGCAGCCCCCCGGGCCAAGAGACCCAGTACTTC
>.|TRBV19|TRBD2|TRBJ2-2
CASSIPRGRGTGELFF
TGTGCCAGTAGTATCCCTCGCGGGAGGGGCACCGGGGAGCTGTTTTTT
>.|TRBV30|.|TRBJ2-3
CAWNTKFTDTQYF
TGTGCCTGGAATACGAAATTCACAGATACGCAGTATTTT
>few|TRBV4-1|.|TRBJ1-2
CASSQPTEVYGYTF
TGCGCCAGCAGCCAACCCACAGAAGTCTATGGCTACACCTTC
>few|TRBV19|.|TRBJ2-5
CASRIKGKETQYF
TGTGCCAGTAGGATTAAAGGGAAGGAGACCCAGTACTTC
>.|TRBV5-1|.|TRBJ2-7
CASSLDWTTYEQYF
TGCGCCAGCAGCTTGGATTGGACTACCTACGAGCAGTACTTC
>.|TRBV29-1|TRBD1|TRBJ2-7
CSVSGQSGHEQYF
TGCAGCGTTTCGGGACAGTCGGGCCACGAGCAGTACTTC
>.|TRBV25-1|TRBD2|TRBJ2-1
CASSAQTSGYSYNEQFF
TGTGCCAGCAGTGCCCAGACTAGCGGGTACTCCTACAATGAGCAGTTCTTC
>.|TRBV29-1|.|TRBJ2-5
CSVRGQSQETQYF
TGCAGCGTTCGAGGACAGTCACAAGAGACCCAGTACTTC
>few|TRBV11-3|.|TRBJ2-1
CASSGGDGGTSHNEQFF
TGTGCCAGCAGCGGAGGCGATGGAGGGACTTCGCACAATGAGCAGTTCTTC
>.|TRBV5-1|TRBD1|TRBJ1-3
CASSRDSHSGNTIYF
TGCGCCAGCAGCCGGGACAGCCACTCTGGAAACACCATATATTTT
>.|TRBV6-8|.|TRBJ2-3
CASRDMNWDTQYF
TGTGCCAGCAGGGACATGAATTGGGATACGCAGTATTTT
>.|TRBV10-1|TRBD1|TRBJ1-4
CASSKRDRRNATNEKLFF
TGCGCCAGCTCAAAACGGGACAGGAGGAATGCAACTAATGAAAAACTGTTTTTT